These T cell receptor beta chains were read from a single sample in a study of T cells after yellow fever vaccination. Each CDR3 protein is one row after TCRdb ran MiXCR on the 5' RACE reads. Of hundreds of thousands of distinct CDR3 sequences listed, roughly an eighth were seen once; the top ten hold approximately 15%. Sequencing used PBMCs, obtained on the day of the yellow fever booster vaccination. Receptors originate from a man younger than 45 who received the YFV17D yellow fever vaccine. Both conserved end residues are part of each CDR3. The D gene is left open where the match is weak. The size field is filled for only some rows; it gives once, few, many or a size class.

abundance,d_gene,v_gene,j_gene,CDR3nt,CDR3aa
.,.,TRBV5-3,TRBJ2-2,TGTGCCAGTAGAGCTGGTTGGACAGCGAGGACCGGGGAGCTGTTTTTT,CASRAGWTARTGELFF
.,.,TRBV12-3/TRBV12-4,TRBJ2-3,TGTGCCAGCAGTCCCGCGGGGTCACGCACAGATACGCAGTATTTT,CASSPAGSRTDTQYF
.,.,TRBV20-1,TRBJ2-4,TGCAGTGCTAGAAAAAACATTCAGTACTTC,CSARKNIQYF
many,.,TRBV20-1,TRBJ2-3,TGCAGTGCTGGTCAGGCTCAATATACGCAGTATTTT,CSAGQAQYTQYF
few,TRBD2,TRBV4-3,TRBJ2-4,TGCGCCAGCAGCCAAGAAGGGACTAGCGTCATGCTAGCCAAAAACATTCAGTACTTC,CASSQEGTSVMLAKNIQYF
.,TRBD2,TRBV5-1,TRBJ2-5,TGCGCCAGCAACAGACTAGCGGGAGGTAAAGAGACCCAGTACTTC,CASNRLAGGKETQYF
many,.,TRBV20-1,TRBJ1-3,TGCAGTGCTAGGGGTAGCGGAAACACCATATATTTT,CSARGSGNTIYF
few,TRBD2,TRBV3-1,TRBJ2-7,TGTGCCAGCAGCCCACAAACTACTAGCGGCCCCTACGAGCAGTACTTC,CASSPQTTSGPYEQYF
few,.,TRBV4-3,TRBJ2-1,TGCGCCAGCAGCCAAGATACGGGAGAGCAGTTCTTC,CASSQDTGEQFF
many,TRBD2,TRBV7-8,TRBJ2-7,TGTGCCAGCAGCTTCTTCGATAAGGGACTACAGATCTACGAGCAGTACTTC,CASSFFDKGLQIYEQYF
.,.,TRBV15,TRBJ2-5,TGTGCCACCGAGGGCGAGGGGAGGATCGGGACCCAGTACTTC,CATEGEGRIGTQYF
few,TRBD2,TRBV7-2,TRBJ2-7,TGTGCCAGCAGCTTGAGACTAGCGGGATGGAGGTACGAGCAGTACTTC,CASSLRLAGWRYEQYF
.,.,TRBV7-6,TRBJ2-5,TGTGCCAGCAGCTTAAGTCAAGTTCGAGAGACCCAGTACTTC,CASSLSQVRETQYF
few,.,TRBV18,TRBJ2-7,TGTGCCAGCTCACCAAAGCAGGGTAGGACTTTCTACGAGCAGTACTTC,CASSPKQGRTFYEQYF
few,.,TRBV28,TRBJ2-7,TGTGCCAGCAGCGCCCCCGGAGGGAGCTCCTACGAGCAGTACTTC,CASSAPGGSSYEQYF
.,TRBD2,TRBV9,TRBJ2-1,TGTGCCAGCAGCCCCCAAAGCGGGAGCGAGCAGTTCTTC,CASSPQSGSEQFF
.,.,TRBV3-1,TRBJ1-2,TGTGCCAGCAGCCAAAGGGGCGTCAGCTATGGCTACACCTTC,CASSQRGVSYGYTF
many,TRBD1,TRBV12-3/TRBV12-4,TRBJ1-5,TGTGCCAGCACTCGGGGACAGGGCTCGGGGCCCCAGCATTTT,CASTRGQGSGPQHF
.,TRBD1,TRBV6-5,TRBJ1-2,TGTGCCAGCAGTTCTAGACAGGGTCTGAATGGCTACACCTTC,CASSSRQGLNGYTF
few,.,TRBV25-1,TRBJ2-2,TGTGCCAGCAGCCGACGGGGTATGGGGAACACCGGGGAGCTGTTTTTT,CASSRRGMGNTGELFF
.,.,TRBV5-1,TRBJ2-5,TGCGCCAGCAGCTTCGCCACAGGGAAAGAGACCCAGTACTTC,CASSFATGKETQYF
many,.,TRBV20-1,TRBJ2-5,TGCAGTGCTAGATCGCCGCCCGGGGAGACCCAGTACTTC,CSARSPPGETQYF
few,TRBD1,TRBV27,TRBJ2-1,TGTGCCAGCAGTTTCGACAGGGGGAACTACAATGAGCAGTTCTTC,CASSFDRGNYNEQFF
few,.,TRBV5-1,TRBJ1-5,TGCGCCAGCAGCTTGGACGGATCGGGTCAGCCCCAGCATTTT,CASSLDGSGQPQHF
.,.,TRBV20-1,TRBJ2-7,TGCAGTGCTAGCGGACCTAGCTCCTACGAGCAGTACTTC,CSASGPSSYEQYF
few,.,TRBV5-5,TRBJ2-7,TGTGCCAGCAGCTTGGGACCACGGGCCACCTACGAGCAGTACTTC,CASSLGPRATYEQYF
few,.,TRBV20-1,TRBJ2-1,TGCAGTGCTAGACCCCCAGTTAACTATGAGCAGTTCTTC,CSARPPVNYEQFF
.,TRBD2,TRBV12-3/TRBV12-4,TRBJ2-7,TGTGCCAGCAGCCCGACTAGCGGGAGTTCTTACACCTACGAGCAGTACTTC,CASSPTSGSSYTYEQYF
many,.,TRBV7-2,TRBJ1-1,TGTGCCAGCAGCTTATTTGCAGTGAAGGGGGCTGAAGCTTTCTTT,CASSLFAVKGAEAFF